Presented here are 31 T cell receptor beta chains from one specimen sequenced in a study of T cells in Graves' hyperthyroidism and ophthalmopathy. Amplification of TCR beta CDR3 regions used RNA as the template. Carried out on the TCR CDR3, a first-round RT-PCR used the HTBI primer set. MiXCR, run by TCRdb on the multiplex PCR reads, gives a single entry per CDR3 protein. This table holds over 400,000 distinct CDR3 sequences, under 25% found once. The sequencing sample was made of blood. Every receptor here comes from a woman in her 70s with Graves' ophthalmopathy.

This clonotype has only a few counts. For the CDR3, the DNA is TGTGCCATCAGTGAGTCGGGACGCCAAGAGACCCAGTACTTC. Encoded protein: CAISESGRQETQYF. The chain joins TRBV10-3 to TRBJ2-5; D assignment may be TRBD1 or TRBD2 (5 bases each). The CDR3 is 14 residues long. The germline CDR1 and CDR2 sequences are ENHRY and SYGVKD. Trimming pared 0 bases from V and 1 base from J, leaving 6 bases between.

This clonotype was seen many times. This chain connects TRBV6-1 to TRBJ1-1, with D possibly being TRBD1 (5 bases). V gave up 5 bases and J gave up 0 bases, with 19 bases separating them. Germline CDR1 is MNHNS and CDR2 is SASEGT. There are 17 residues in the CDR3. CDR3 protein: CASSYSETREMNTEAFF. CDR3 DNA: TGTGCCAGCAGTTATTCCGAAACCAGGGAAATGAACACTGAAGCTTTCTTT.

This clonotype was recorded many times. The chain recombines TRBV27 with TRBJ2-3; TRBD2 agrees at 7 bases. This CDR3 contains 15 residues. Germline V lookup: CDR1 MNHEY, CDR2 SMNVEV (reference sequence). Losses at the gene ends were 2 bases for V and 1 base for J; bases not matched to a gene: 3. The CDR3 region is CASSLATSGTDTQYF. The CDR3 nucleotides read TGTGCCAGCAGTTTAGCAACTAGCGGCACAGATACGCAGTATTTT.

The rearrangement uses TRBV5-1 and TRBJ1-2; 7 bases agree with TRBD1. Looked up from germline, CDR1 is SGHRS and CDR2 is YFSETQ. This CDR3 has 13 residues. J was trimmed by 2 bases and V by 7 bases; bases with no gene match: 5. CDR3 sequence reads: CASGSTGNYGYTF. CDR3 coding DNA: TGCGCCAGCGGTTCGACAGGGAACTATGGCTACACCTTC.

The chain recombines TRBV6-2 or TRBV6-3 with TRBJ1-2, with unresolved D. The CDR3 is 13 residues long. V was shortened by 0 bases and J by 5 bases, with 7 bases between the two germline ends. CDR1 is MNHEY and CDR2 is SVGEGT in the germline V gene. The CDR3 bases are TGTGCCAGCAGTTACTCGAACAATTATGGCTACACCTTC. Residues: CASSYSNNYGYTF.

The CDR3 DNA reads TGCAGTGCTAGAGATCCGGGACTAGCTTCCGTTGTTACGCAGTATTTT. It codes for CSARDPGLASVVTQYF. The J gene is TRBJ2-3, the V gene TRBV20-1; TRBD2 matches 9 bases. The CDR3 has 16 amino acids. CDR1 and CDR2 from the germline V gene are DFQATT and SNEGSKA (reference sequence). The V segment lost 0 bases and the J segment 8 bases; nucleotides outside the gene matches: 12.

J is TRBJ1-3 and V is TRBV5-1; 8 nucleotides match TRBD1. The trim removed 3 bases at V and 3 bases at J, leaving 2 bases unmatched. CDR3 length equals 14 residues. CDR1 SGHRS and CDR2 YFSETQ come from the germline V gene. The CDR3 DNA reads TGCGCCAGCAGCTCGGACAGGGATGGAAACACCATATATTTT. Amino acids: CASSSDRDGNTIYF.

This clonotype has at least ten counts. The chain recombines TRBV12-3 or TRBV12-4 with TRBJ2-7; no clear D. Trimming cost V 3 bases and J 2 bases, with 8 bases left between them. This CDR3 region has 13 residues. CDR3 nucleotide sequence: TGTGCCAGCAGTTTCCCTCCTCCCTACGAGCAGTACTTC. Amino acid sequence: CASSFPPPYEQYF.

The V and J genes are TRBV7-8 and TRBJ2-3; 11 bases map to TRBD2. CDR1 is SGHVS, CDR2 FQNEAQ, per germline. The length of the CDR3 is 18 residues. Trimming at V came to 5 bases and at J to 0 bases, leaving 10 bases not matched to a gene. CDR3 protein: CASSPQLAGAPSTDTQYF. The CDR3 region has the DNA TGTGCCAGCAGCCCGCAACTAGCGGGAGCCCCGAGCACAGATACGCAGTATTTT.

This chain uses TRBV30 with TRBJ2-7; D is unresolved. Trimming removed 2 bases at V and 3 bases at J, with 5 bases between. The CDR3 sequence is 11 residues long. Germline V gene data show CDR1 as GTSNPN and CDR2 as SVGIG (reference sequence). DNA of the CDR3: TGTGCCTGGAGTTCAAACTACGAGCAGTACTTC. The encoded protein is CAWSSNYEQYF.

The V gene is TRBV7-2, the J gene TRBJ1-1, with a possible D match to TRBD1 (5 bases). The CDR3 spans 16 residues. Per the germline V gene, CDR1 is SGHTA and CDR2 is FQGNSA. Trimming removed 5 bases at V and 7 bases at J, with 23 bases between. CDR3 sequence: CASSLYSRGVRGEAFF. For the CDR3, the DNA is TGTGCCAGCAGCCTTTACTCACGAGGGGTCCGGGGTGAAGCTTTCTTT.

This chain joins TRBV7-2 and TRBJ2-7, with TRBD2 matching over 9 bases. Trimming cost V 1 base and J 6 bases; bases outside gene matches: 4. The CDR3 covers 14 residues. The germline V gene has CDR1 SGHTA and CDR2 FQGNSA. CDR3 DNA sequence: TGTGCCAGCAGCTTAGTTAGCGGGAGTTCCGAGCAGTACTTC. Protein sequence: CASSLVSGSSEQYF. The full variable domain, rest sourced from reference TRBV7-2 and TRBJ2-7, is GAGVSQSPSNKVTEKGKDVELRCDPISGHTALYWYRQSLGQGLEFLIYFQGNSAPDKSGLPSDRFSAERTGGSVSTLTIQRTQQEDSAVYLCASSLVSGSSEQYFGPGTRLTVT.

The rearrangement joins TRBV30 to TRBJ2-3; perhaps TRBD1 as D (6 bases). Trimming took 4 bases from V and 4 from J, leaving 9 bases between them. Germline CDR1 is GTSNPN and CDR2 is SVGIG (reference sequence). The CDR3 is 12 residues long. DNA for the CDR3: TGTGCCTGGAACAGGGCGGCAGATACGCAGTATTTT. Protein product: CAWNRAADTQYF.

A note on this clonotype: One end of the junction varies from germline; a read error may be responsible. This chain uses TRBV24-1 with TRBJ2-3, with 7 bases aligning to TRBD1. The CDR3 spans 15 residues. Looked up from germline, CDR1 is KGHDR and CDR2 is SFDVKD. The CDR3 is CATGDWDSGTDTQYF. CDR3 DNA sequence: TGTGCCACCGGTGATTGGGACAGCGGCACAGATACGCAGTATTTT.

CDR3: CASSLGSGRAGIYNEQFF. For the CDR3, the DNA is TGCGCCAGCAGCTTGGGTAGCGGGAGGGCCGGGATCTACAATGAGCAGTTCTTC. The chain has TRBV5-1 and TRBJ2-1; 11 positions match TRBD2. The CDR3 loop spans 18 amino acids. CDR1 and CDR2 (germline): SGHRS, YFSETQ. Trimming took 0 bases from V and 3 from J; bases not matched to a gene: 8.

CDR3 bases: TGTGCCAGCAGCGACCCCCGGCGGGAGGGCCCCAAGACCCAGTACTTC. It yields the protein CASSDPRREGPKTQYF. The chain joins TRBV9 to TRBJ2-5; TRBD2 matches at 9 bases. From germline, CDR1 is SGDLS and CDR2 YYNGEE. J lost 6 bases, V lost 3 bases, and 12 bases had no gene match. This CDR3 has 16 amino acids. Supplemented by reference TRBV9 and TRBJ2-5, the full variable domain reads DSGVTQTPKHLITATGQRVTLRCSPRSGDLSVYWYQQSLDQGLQFLIQYYNGEERAKGNILERFSAQQFPDLHSELNLSSLELGDSALYFCASSDPRREGPKTQYFGPGTRLLVL.

As concerns this clonotype: This may come from a read error, since a much larger clone is one base off. This chain joins TRBV6-5 and TRBJ2-1; either TRBD1 or TRBD2 may fit D (5 bases each). The CDR3 is 16 amino acids. V lost 4 bases and J lost 8, with 21 bases in between. In germline, CDR1 is MNHEY, CDR2 SVGAGI. Here the CDR3 reads CASSSGPAPALDEQFF. Here the CDR3 DNA reads TGTGCCAGCAGTTCGGGACCGGCACCCGCTTTGGATGAGCAGTTCTTC.

The V and J genes are TRBV11-2 and TRBJ2-1; the match to TRBD2 covers 7 bases. CDR1 SGHAT and CDR2 FQNNGV come from the germline V gene. The CDR3 spans 19 residues. V trimming: 6 bases; J trimming: 7 bases; junction bases outside the gene matches: 24. The CDR3 sequence is CASSPAVDVWRESGNEQFF. CDR3 nucleotide sequence: TGTGCCAGCAGTCCCGCCGTCGACGTCTGGCGGGAGAGTGGTAATGAGCAGTTCTTC.

This chain links TRBV28 with TRBJ2-1; no clear D. Germline assignment: CDR1 MDHEN and CDR2 SYDVKM. Deletions cut 7 bases from V and 6 bases from J, with 19 bases between. This CDR3 spans 15 amino acids. In nucleotides, the CDR3 is TGTGCCAGCACCCACCCGAGTTTAGTGCCCAATGAGCAGTTCTTC. This sequence encodes CASTHPSLVPNEQFF.

Concerning this clonotype: An end of the junction differs from the germline gene, which may be a read error. The V call is TRBV7-3, the J call TRBJ1-2; perhaps TRBD1 as D (5 bases). Germline V gene data show CDR1 as SGHTA and CDR2 as FQGTGA. CDR3 length equals 14 residues. CDR3 protein: CASGLGTQTQGYTF. CDR3 in DNA: TGTGCCAGCGGCTTGGGGACCCAGACGCAAGGCTACACCTTC.

This clonotype was seen a handful of times. The chain links TRBV5-5 to TRBJ1-5; weak D call: TRBD1 (6 bases). CDR3 length: 14 amino acids. Trimming removed 4 bases from V and 5 bases from J, with 13 bases in between. Germline V lookup: CDR1 SGHKS, CDR2 YYEKEE (reference sequence). The CDR3 protein is CASSHGGGDQPQHF. CDR3 bases: TGTGCCAGCAGCCACGGAGGGGGGGATCAGCCCCAGCATTTT.

V and J are TRBV27 and TRBJ2-7; possibly TRBD2 for D (5 bases). V was cut by 5 bases and J by 3 bases, with 17 bases left in between. The CDR3 is 15 residues long. Germline V gene data show CDR1 as MNHEY and CDR2 as SMNVEV (reference sequence). The CDR3 DNA follows: TGTGCCAGCAGTCACGAGGGTAGCGAGAACTACGAGCAGTACTTC. Translating gives CASSHEGSENYEQYF.

This clonotype was seen repeatedly, ten times or more. The V call is TRBV11-2, the J call TRBJ1-2; D not certain. This CDR3 comprises 14 residues. Germline CDR1 reads SGHAT; CDR2 reads FQNNGV. The V end lost 1 base, the J end lost 2 bases, and 8 bases lay between the germline ends. The CDR3 coding sequence is TGTGCCAGCAGCTTAGGCTCCGGGAACTATGGCTACACCTTC. It is translated as CASSLGSGNYGYTF.

The chain is built from TRBV20-1 and TRBJ1-5; D not resolved. V dropped 5 bases and J dropped 4 bases, with 15 bases sitting between them. Per germline, CDR1 DFQATT and CDR2 SNEGSKA (reference sequence). The CDR3 is 14 residues long. Here the CDR3 reads CSAGVGHVNQPQHF. Here the CDR3 DNA reads TGCAGTGCTGGAGTCGGCCATGTTAATCAGCCCCAGCATTTT.

V is TRBV6-1 and J is TRBJ1-2, with D perhaps TRBD1 (5 bases). The CDR3 spans 14 residues. The V gene's germline CDR1 is MNHNS and CDR2 SASEGT. Trimming cost V 4 bases and J 7 bases, with 16 bases left between them. This CDR3 is CASSGVGGGRGYTF. In nucleotides, the CDR3 is TGTGCCAGCAGTGGAGTGGGGGGAGGTCGTGGCTACACCTTC.

In this sample, this clonotype turned up a few times. V and J are TRBV6-2 or TRBV6-3 and TRBJ2-1; no clear D. This CDR3 region has 14 residues. Deletions cut 2 bases from V and 1 base from J, with 6 bases between. Looked up from germline, CDR1 is MNHEY and CDR2 is SVGEGT. This chain's CDR3 is CASSYRTSYNEQFF. DNA of the CDR3: TGTGCCAGCAGTTACAGGACGTCCTACAATGAGCAGTTCTTC.

This chain links TRBV18 with TRBJ2-7, with 12 bases matching TRBD2. CDR3 length: 15 residues. The germline CDR1 and CDR2 sequences are KGHSH and LQKENI. V lost 3 bases, J lost 5 bases, and 5 bases stayed unmatched. As DNA, the CDR3 is TGTGCCAGCTCACCCACTAGCGGGAGGTTGGACGAGCAGTACTTC. It translates to CASSPTSGRLDEQYF.

This clonotype has more than one count but fewer than ten. Written as DNA, the CDR3 is TGTGCCAGCAGCCAAGGGCTCGGGGGTGAGCAGTTCTTC. Residues: CASSQGLGGEQFF. The chain combines TRBV3-1 with TRBJ2-1; TRBD2 is a possible D gene (6 bases). The ends were cut back, 1 base at V and 9 bases at J, with 10 bases in the middle. CDR3 length: 13 amino acids. Germline assignment: CDR1 LGHDT and CDR2 YNNKEL (reference sequence).

This chain links TRBV6-1 with TRBJ1-5, with D unclear. Germline V CDR1 and CDR2: MNHNS, SASEGT. V dropped 2 bases and J dropped 7 bases, with 9 bases sitting between them. This CDR3 comprises 13 residues. The CDR3 protein is CASSEYNRQPQHF. For the CDR3, the DNA is TGTGCCAGCAGTGAATACAATCGACAGCCCCAGCATTTT.

This clonotype appeared many times. The chain employs TRBV10-3 and TRBJ1-1; the D is unclear. This CDR3 is 14 amino acids long. CDR1 is ENHRY and CDR2 is SYGVKD in the germline V gene. Trimming took 3 bases from V and 1 from J, leaving 9 bases between them. The CDR3 reads CAISDPAKNTEAFF. The CDR3 DNA is TGTGCCATCAGTGATCCCGCCAAGAACACTGAAGCTTTCTTT.

The rearrangement joins TRBV2 to TRBJ1-2; D is ambiguous. The CDR3 is 16 residues long. Between the trimmed V and J ends, which lost 0 bases and 8 bases, there was a span of 19 bases. CDR1 and CDR2 from the germline V gene are SNHLY and FYNNEI. The CDR3: CASSEAAAWETGGYTF. The CDR3 coding sequence is TGTGCCAGCAGTGAAGCGGCAGCTTGGGAGACCGGGGGCTACACCTTC.